A selection of T cell receptor beta chains follows, all from one sample in a study of shared T cell receptors in the human thymus. Profiling relied on immunoSEQ multiplex PCR, and the TCRdb table lists in-frame clones only, not all of them. Altogether hundreds of thousands of clones are present, 85% to 90% being singletons, with the ten largest covering 0.0095% to 0.012%. These sequences were also reported in another study, on human thymus T cells.

The sample consisted of thymocytes. The receptor set was obtained from a boy under two years old with a congenital heart defect. Each CDR3 is given with its conserved first and last residue. A D gene is named only where the DNA matches it firmly. Not every row has a clone size; where given, it reads once, few, many or a size class.

V	size	J	D	DNA	CDR3
TRBV5-1	NA	TRBJ1-1	TRBD1	TGCGCCAGCAGCTTGACAGGGGCACCCCTGAACACTGAAGCTTTCTTT	CASSLTGAPLNTEAFF
TRBV4-2	once	TRBJ2-7	NA	TGTGCCAGCAGCCATCCCCCCCGGCAGGCTAGCGCCTCCTACGAGCAGTACTTC	CASSHPPRQASASYEQYF
TRBV27	NA	TRBJ2-1	NA	TGTGCCAGCCGGAGTCGGGATGAGCAGTTCTTC	CASRSRDEQFF
TRBV11-3	NA	TRBJ2-7	TRBD2	TGTGCCAGCAGCGTCTTCGGACTAGCCTCCTACGAGCAGTACTTC	CASSVFGLASYEQYF
TRBV27	NA	TRBJ2-7	TRBD1	TGTGCCAGCAAGGGAAGGGGGCTGTCCTACGAGCAGTACTTC	CASKGRGLSYEQYF
TRBV15	once	TRBJ2-3	TRBD1	TGTGCCACCAGCAGAGAACTGCGGGACAGGGGCGGTGATACGCAGTATTTT	CATSRELRDRGGDTQYF
TRBV28	NA	TRBJ1-5	TRBD1	TGTGCCAGCAGCCTCAGACAGGGCGCTTATAGCAATCAGCCCCAGCATTTT	CASSLRQGAYSNQPQHF
TRBV4-3	NA	TRBJ1-2	NA	TGCGCCAGCAGCCAAGGGGGTGGGGCCTCTCACTATGGCTACACCTTC	CASSQGGGASHYGYTF
TRBV7-3	NA	TRBJ2-7	TRBD2	TGTGCCAGCAGCTTGCGAGCGGGAGGGTCGTACGAGCAGTACTTC	CASSLRAGGSYEQYF
TRBV7-2	NA	TRBJ1-5	NA	TGTGCCAGCAGCTTAGATCAGGGGCTTTGGTGGAATCAGCCCCAGCATTTT	CASSLDQGLWWNQPQHF
TRBV11-3	NA	TRBJ2-7	NA	TGTGCCAGCAGCTTACTAGGAGGGCGCTACGAGCAGTACTTC	CASSLLGGRYEQYF
TRBV28	NA	TRBJ2-7	NA	TGTGTCGACAGCTACTACGAGCAGTACTTC	CVDSYYEQYF
TRBV19	NA	TRBJ2-1	TRBD2	TGTGCCAGTAGTATGATCCTGGAGATTCTAGCGGACTCCTACAATGAGCAGTTCTTC	CASSMILEILADSYNEQFF
TRBV9	NA	TRBJ2-1	TRBD2	TGTGCCAGCAGCCCCCGTGGTAGCGGGAGAAGCAATGAGCAGTTCTTC	CASSPRGSGRSNEQFF
TRBV4-1	few	TRBJ2-3	TRBD1	TGCGCCAGCAGCCAAAGGCCGGGACAGGCCCTGCATACGCAGTATTTT	CASSQRPGQALHTQYF
TRBV9	once	TRBJ2-7	NA	TGTGCCAGCAGCGGGGGGGACTACGAGCAGTACTTC	CASSGGDYEQYF
TRBV28	NA	TRBJ1-2	NA	TGTGCCAGCAGTTTTGTCGGAGAATCTGGCTACACCTTC	CASSFVGESGYTF
TRBV19	NA	TRBJ2-1	TRBD2	TGTGCCAGTACAACTAGCGGGAGTCGTGATGAGCAGTTCTTC	CASTTSGSRDEQFF
TRBV2	NA	TRBJ1-5	NA	TGTGCCAGCAGTGAAGCCCGGACTAATCAGCCCCAGCATTTT	CASSEARTNQPQHF
TRBV14	NA	TRBJ2-1	TRBD1	TGTGCCAGCAGCCCCGGGACAGACCTCTACAATGAGCAGTTCTTC	CASSPGTDLYNEQFF
TRBV27	NA	TRBJ2-2	TRBD1	TGTGCCACCCGGGAAGGGTCAGGGGGAATCACCGGGGAGCTGTTTTTT	CATREGSGGITGELFF
TRBV7-2	NA	TRBJ2-7	NA	TGTGCCAGAGCTACTGCCTACGAGCAGTACTTC	CARATAYEQYF
TRBV11-3	few	TRBJ1-3	NA	TGTGCCAGCAGCTTCCAGGGGAACACCATATATTTT	CASSFQGNTIYF
TRBV5-5	NA	TRBJ2-7	NA	TGTGCCAGCAGCTTGTTGGTTTCCTCAGGGATCGAGCAGTACTTC	CASSLLVSSGIEQYF